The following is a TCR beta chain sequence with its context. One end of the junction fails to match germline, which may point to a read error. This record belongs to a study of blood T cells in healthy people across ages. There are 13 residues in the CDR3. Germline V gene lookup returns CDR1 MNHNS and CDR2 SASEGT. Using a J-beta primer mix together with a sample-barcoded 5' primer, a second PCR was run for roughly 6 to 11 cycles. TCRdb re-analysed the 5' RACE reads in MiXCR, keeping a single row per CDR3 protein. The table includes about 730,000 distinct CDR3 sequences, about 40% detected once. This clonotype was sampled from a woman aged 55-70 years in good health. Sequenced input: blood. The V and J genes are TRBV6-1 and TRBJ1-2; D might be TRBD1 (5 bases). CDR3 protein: CASSGGQTYGCTF. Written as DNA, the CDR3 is TGTGCCAGCAGTGGCGGACAAACGTATGGCTGCACCTTC.